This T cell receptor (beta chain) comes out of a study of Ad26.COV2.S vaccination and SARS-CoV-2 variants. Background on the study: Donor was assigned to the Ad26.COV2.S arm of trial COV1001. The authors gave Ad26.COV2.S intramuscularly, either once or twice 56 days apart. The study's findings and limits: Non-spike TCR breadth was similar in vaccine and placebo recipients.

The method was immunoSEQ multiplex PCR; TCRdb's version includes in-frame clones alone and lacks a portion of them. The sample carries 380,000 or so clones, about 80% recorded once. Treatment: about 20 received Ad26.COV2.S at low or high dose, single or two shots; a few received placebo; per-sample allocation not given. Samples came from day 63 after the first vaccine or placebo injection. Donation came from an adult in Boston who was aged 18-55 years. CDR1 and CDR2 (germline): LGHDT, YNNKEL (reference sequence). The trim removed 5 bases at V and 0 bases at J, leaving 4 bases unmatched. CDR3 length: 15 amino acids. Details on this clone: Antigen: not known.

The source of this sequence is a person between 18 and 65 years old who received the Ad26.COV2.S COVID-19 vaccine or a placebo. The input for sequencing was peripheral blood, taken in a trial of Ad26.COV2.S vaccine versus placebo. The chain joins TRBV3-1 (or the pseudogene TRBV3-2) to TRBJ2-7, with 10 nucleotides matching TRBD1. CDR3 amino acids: CASSGQGGNSYEQYF. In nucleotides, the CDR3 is TGTGCCAGCAGCGGACAGGGGGGAAACTCCTACGAGCAGTACTTC.